The entry below gives a single T cell receptor beta chain sequence along with its context. Its antigen is undetermined. This is likely a read error, given that the CDR3 carries no conserved phenylalanine or tryptophan at its end. The sample originates from a study of OX40 agonist ivuxolimab in advanced cancers. Study-level background: The patients received ivuxolimab by intravenous route every 2 weeks at 0.01 to 10 mg/kg. Antecedent anti-PD-1, anti-PD-L1 or anti-CTLA-4 therapy was permissible, with roughly 36% having received some. Study-wide findings and caveats: The work left the antigen specificity of expanded peripheral T cells undetermined. Normalized expansion of T-cell clones was also low for some nonresponders.

The protocol was immunoSEQ multiplex PCR, while the TCRdb copy is restricted to in-frame clones and leaves out a portion. The sample consists of under 150,000 clones, approximately 90% of them appearing once. The CDR3 runs to 11 residues. Germline CDR1 reads MNHEY; CDR2 reads SVGAGI. V lost 8 bases and J 0 bases, leaving 4 bases between the germline ends. The sequencing used CD4+ or CD8+ T cells sorted from blood, collected in a trial of the OX40 agonist ivuxolimab. The rearrangement uses TRBV6-5 and TRBJ1-2; D gene ambiguous. This clonotype was sampled from an adult with an advanced solid tumor such as melanoma, head and neck, liver or kidney cancer. The CDR3, as DNA: TGTGCCAGCGAGTCTAACTATGGCTACACCCTC. Protein product: CASESNYGYTL.